The clone carrying this T cell receptor beta chain was counted a few times. The antigen is not known. Unique molecular identifiers were added to individual cDNA molecules. In TCRdb, the 5' RACE reads were re-called with MiXCR into one record per CDR3 protein. The sample shows about 44,000 distinct CDR3 sequences, around 6.5% of them seen only once. This sample is drawn from a study of early T cells in non-severe SARS-CoV-2 infection. Study at large: Chains were not paired, and sequencing was done on bulk RNA from unsorted whole blood. General study points: VDJdb matching favored anti-spike CD8 responses, missing private and CD4 specificities.

Germline V CDR1 and CDR2: LNHDA, SQIVND (reference sequence). With 10 bases clipped from V and 0 bases from J, the junction kept 4 bases outside the gene matches. The CDR3 has 14 residues. The sequencing here drew on whole blood, taken at baseline. The chain recombines TRBV19 with TRBJ2-2; TRBD1 matches 8 bases. The TCR comes from an adult who was a healthcare worker with PCR-confirmed SARS-CoV-2 infection or an uninfected control (not recorded which). CDR3 bases: TGTGCCATAAGACAGGGGACGAACACCGGGGAGCTGTTTTTT. It specifies CAIRQGTNTGELFF.